The source of this T cell receptor (beta chain) is a study of cytomegalovirus exposure and HLA in healthy donors. Findings of the study overall: Trimming of TCR beta V- and J-genes showed a link, identified in a later analysis, to a missense DCLRE1C variant. Most of the TCR beta V segments (in an earlier analysis) were productive either about 87% or about 30% of the time. Reportedly, diagnosis of cytomegalovirus status by the classifier showed high specificity and sensitivity.

Concerning this clone itself: Antigen unknown.

Germline assignment: CDR1 LNHDA and CDR2 SQIVND (reference sequence). The CDR3 is made up of 15 amino acids. V was cut by 3 bases and J by 4 bases, with 13 bases left in between. PCR amplification relied on 60 Vbeta primers (plus 13 Jbeta primers). Sequenced by immunoSEQ multiplex PCR; TCRdb stores in-frame clones only, minus some. The table has some 180,000 clones, about 9% seen once; the top ten hold approximately 1.4%. This TCR was recovered from a young woman in good health and CMV-seropositive. The rearrangement uses TRBV19 and TRBJ1-5; D unresolved. Material: PBMCs. CDR3 residues: CASSIQLSLNQPQHF. The CDR3 DNA reads TGTGCCAGTAGTATTCAACTTTCTCTAAATCAGCCCCAGCATTTT. The full variable domain, in which reference TRBV19 and TRBJ1-5 provide the parts outside the CDR3, is DGGITQSPKYLFRKEGQNVTLSCEQNLNHDAMYWYRQDPGQGLRLIYYSQIVNDFQKGDIAEGYSVSREKKESFPLTVTSAQKNPTAFYLCASSIQLSLNQPQHFGDGTRLSIL.